Listed below are T cell receptor beta chains from one sample, sequenced in a study of blood T cell repertoires in COVID-19. Sequencing was performed with immunoSEQ multiplex PCR; in TCRdb, only in-frame clones are kept and a portion is missing. This sample yields about 54,000 clones, of which roughly 80% are seen a single time; about 2.7% belongs to the top ten. Sequenced sample: peripheral blood. Receptors were obtained from a man in his fifties or sixties with acute or convalescent COVID-19. Both conserved end residues are part of each CDR3.

TRBV28 | CASSSPGQVNQPQHF
TRBV19 | CASSASGLGEQYF
TRBV7-3 | CASSTTGTGNSPLHF
TRBV30 | CAWGGGNDSPLHF
TRBV10-1 | CASGVQGPNPNTEAFF
TRBV10-3 | CAISDRGPSRDSPLHF
TRBV28 | CASTMQGQRNTEAFF
TRBV3-1/TRBV3-2 | CASSQEGANIQYF
TRBV19 | CASWGRVFSNQPQHF
TRBV6-5 | CASSDWGSGYTF
TRBV19 | CATGGTDAYEQYF
TRBV9 | CASSTSPNTEAFF
TRBV3-1/TRBV3-2 | CASSQGGLTEAFF
TRBV29-1 | CSVEGPQGYNYGYTF
TRBV18 | CASSPTPGGSNQPQHF
TRBV5-1 | CASSAGKLVNTEAFF
TRBV5-4 | CASSSRVGGAGETQYF
TRBV5-1 | CASSLTGTGFYEQYF
TRBV4-1 | CASSRLTGPYGYTF
TRBV6-5 | CASSGVSYEQYF
TRBV28 | CASSLGNPPQHF
TRBV29-1 | CSVEDGQGGLATEAFF
TRBV5-1 | CASSLGQDGNTIYF
TRBV29-1 | CSVAQFPGTGGYEQYF
TRBV7-7 | CASSAGENTGELFF
TRBV19 | CASSPGLAGRNEQFF
TRBV3-1/TRBV3-2 | CASSQVAGRLASLREQYF
TRBV10-2 | CASSQGISGNTIYF